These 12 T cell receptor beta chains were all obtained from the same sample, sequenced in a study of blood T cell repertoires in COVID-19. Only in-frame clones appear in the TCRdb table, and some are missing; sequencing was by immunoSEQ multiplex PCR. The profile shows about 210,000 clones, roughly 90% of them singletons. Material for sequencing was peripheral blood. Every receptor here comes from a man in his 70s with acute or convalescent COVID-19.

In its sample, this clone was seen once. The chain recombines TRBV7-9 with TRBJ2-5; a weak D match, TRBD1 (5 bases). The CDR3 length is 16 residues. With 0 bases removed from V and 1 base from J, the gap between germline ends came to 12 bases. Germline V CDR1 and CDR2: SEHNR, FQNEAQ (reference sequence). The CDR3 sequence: CASSLAPQVIQETQYF. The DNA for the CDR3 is TGTGCCAGCAGCTTAGCGCCACAGGTTATCCAAGAGACCCAGTACTTC.

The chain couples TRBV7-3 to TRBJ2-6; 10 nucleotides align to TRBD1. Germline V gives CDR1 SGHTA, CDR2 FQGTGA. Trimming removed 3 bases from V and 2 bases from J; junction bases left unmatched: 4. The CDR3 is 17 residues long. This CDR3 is CASSLGQGYPGANVLTF. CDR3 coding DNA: TGTGCCAGCAGCTTGGGACAGGGGTATCCTGGGGCCAACGTCCTGACTTTC. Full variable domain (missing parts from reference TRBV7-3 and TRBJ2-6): GAGVSQTPSNKVTEKGKYVELRCDPISGHTALYWYRQSLGQGPEFLIYFQGTGAADDSGLPNDRFFAVRPEGSVSTLKIQRTERGDSAVYLCASSLGQGYPGANVLTFGAGSRLTVL.

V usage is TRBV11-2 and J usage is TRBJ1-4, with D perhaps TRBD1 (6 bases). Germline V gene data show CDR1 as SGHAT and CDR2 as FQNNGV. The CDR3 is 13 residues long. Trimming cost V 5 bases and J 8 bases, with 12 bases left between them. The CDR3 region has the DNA TGTGCCAGCAGCATGGCCACAGGGGAAAAACTGTTTTTT. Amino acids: CASSMATGEKLFF. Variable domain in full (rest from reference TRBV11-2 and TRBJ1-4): EAGVAQSPRYKIIEKRQSVAFWCNPISGHATLYWYQQILGQGPKLLIQFQNNGVVDDSQLPKDRFSAERLKGVDSTLKIQPAKLEDSAVYLCASSMATGEKLFFGSGTQLSVL.

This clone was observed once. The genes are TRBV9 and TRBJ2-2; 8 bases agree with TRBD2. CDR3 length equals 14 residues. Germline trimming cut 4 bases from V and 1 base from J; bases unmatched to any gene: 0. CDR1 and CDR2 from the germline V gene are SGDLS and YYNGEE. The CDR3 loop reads CASSTSGNTGELFF. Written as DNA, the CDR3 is TGTGCCAGCAGCACTAGCGGGAACACCGGGGAGCTGTTTTTT.

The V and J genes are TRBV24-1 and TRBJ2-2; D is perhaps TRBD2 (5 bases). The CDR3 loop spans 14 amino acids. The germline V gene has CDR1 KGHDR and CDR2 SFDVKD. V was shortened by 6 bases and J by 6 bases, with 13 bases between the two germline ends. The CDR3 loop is CATSSGGESGELFF. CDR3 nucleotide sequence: TGTGCCACCAGTTCTGGAGGCGAATCCGGGGAGCTGTTTTTT.

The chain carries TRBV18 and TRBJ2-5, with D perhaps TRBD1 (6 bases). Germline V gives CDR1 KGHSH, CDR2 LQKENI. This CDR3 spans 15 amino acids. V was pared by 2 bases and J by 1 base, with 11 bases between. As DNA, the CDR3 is TGTGCCAGCTCACCATACCAGGGGATCCAAGAGACCCAGTACTTC. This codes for CASSPYQGIQETQYF.

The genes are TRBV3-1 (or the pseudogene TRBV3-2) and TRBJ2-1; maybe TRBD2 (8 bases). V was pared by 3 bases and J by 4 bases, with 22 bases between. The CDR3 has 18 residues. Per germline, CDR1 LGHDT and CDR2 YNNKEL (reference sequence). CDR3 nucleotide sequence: TGTGCCAGCAGCCAGGCCAGGGGGAGGGCGGGAGGTTACAATGAGCAGTTCTTC. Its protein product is CASSQARGRAGGYNEQFF.

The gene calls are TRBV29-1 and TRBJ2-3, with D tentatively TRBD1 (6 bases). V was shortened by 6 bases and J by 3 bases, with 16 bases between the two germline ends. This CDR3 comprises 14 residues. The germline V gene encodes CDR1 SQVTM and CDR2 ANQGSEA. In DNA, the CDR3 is TGCAGCGTCGCTAAGGGGGTTGGAACAGATACGCAGTATTTT. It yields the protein CSVAKGVGTDTQYF.

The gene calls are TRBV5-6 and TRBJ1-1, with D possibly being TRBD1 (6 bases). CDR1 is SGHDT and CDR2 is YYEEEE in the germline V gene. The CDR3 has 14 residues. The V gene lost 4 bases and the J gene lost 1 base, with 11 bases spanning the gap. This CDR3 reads CASSPQGSNTEAFF. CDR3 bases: TGTGCCAGCAGCCCACAGGGCTCGAACACTGAAGCTTTCTTT.

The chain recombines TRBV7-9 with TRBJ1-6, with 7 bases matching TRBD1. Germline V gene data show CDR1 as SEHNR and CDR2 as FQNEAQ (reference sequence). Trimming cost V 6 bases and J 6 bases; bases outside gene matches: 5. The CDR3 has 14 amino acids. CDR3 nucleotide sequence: TGTGCCAGCAGACAGACAGGGTCTAATTCACCCCTCCACTTT. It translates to CASRQTGSNSPLHF.

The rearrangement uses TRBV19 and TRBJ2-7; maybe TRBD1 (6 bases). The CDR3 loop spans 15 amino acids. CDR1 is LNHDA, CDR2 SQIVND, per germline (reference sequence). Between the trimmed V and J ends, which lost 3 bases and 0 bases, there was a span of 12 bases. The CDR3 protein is CASSISSGDSYEQYF. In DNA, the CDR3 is TGTGCCAGTAGTATTTCTTCAGGGGACTCCTACGAGCAGTACTTC.

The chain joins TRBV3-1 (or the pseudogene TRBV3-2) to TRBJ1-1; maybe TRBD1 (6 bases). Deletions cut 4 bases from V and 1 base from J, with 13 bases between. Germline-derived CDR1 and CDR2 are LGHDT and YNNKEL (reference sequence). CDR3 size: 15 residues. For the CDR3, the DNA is TGTGCCAGCAGCCTTCTGACAGGATCGAACACTGAAGCTTTCTTT. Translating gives CASSLLTGSNTEAFF.